This entry lists 16 T cell receptor beta chains sequenced from one sample in a study of cytomegalovirus exposure and HLA in healthy donors. Use of 60 Vbeta and 13 Jbeta primers characterized the PCR. The data were produced by immunoSEQ multiplex PCR, yet TCRdb's version contains in-frame clones alone and is incomplete. The profile shows 160,000 or so clones, about 68% of them singletons. The sequencing sample was made of PBMCs. The receptors come from a female donor in good health and CMV-seronegative.

The rearrangement uses TRBV4-3 and TRBJ2-1; 9 bases align to TRBD2. Germline V CDR1 and CDR2: LGHNA, YSLEER. The CDR3 extends over 15 amino acids. V lost 3 bases and J lost 9; bases outside the gene matches: 9. The CDR3 coding sequence is TGCGCCAGCAGCCAGGCGGGGGGGCCATCCGGTGAGCAGTTCTTC. Translating it yields CASSQAGGPSGEQFF.

The chain couples TRBV30 to TRBJ2-7; D gene ambiguous. Germline values: CDR1 GTSNPN, CDR2 SVGIG (reference sequence). The CDR3 loop spans 11 amino acids. Trimming took off 5 bases at V and 3 bases at J, with 8 bases between the two ends. CDR3 amino acids: CAWSLSYEQYF. The CDR3 region has the DNA TGTGCCTGGTCTCTGAGCTACGAGCAGTACTTC.

In its sample, this clone was seen once. The V gene is TRBV27, the J gene TRBJ1-1; 8 positions agree with TRBD1. CDR3 length equals 13 residues. The V gene end was trimmed by 9 bases and the J gene end by 4 bases; junction bases not matched to a gene: 7. Germline V lookup: CDR1 MNHEY, CDR2 SMNVEV (reference sequence). The CDR3 region has the DNA TGTGCCAGTTCCCACACAGGGGGCACTGAAGCTTTCTTT. This encodes CASSHTGGTEAFF.

J is TRBJ1-5 and V is TRBV9, with D perhaps matching TRBD1 (5 bases). The CDR3 totals 14 residues. Germline loops: CDR1 SGDLS, CDR2 YYNGEE. V gave up 3 bases and J gave up 6 bases, with 13 bases separating them. CDR3 sequence: CASSETSGGQPQHF. CDR3 nucleotides: TGTGCCAGCAGCGAGACCTCGGGGGGTCAGCCCCAGCATTTT.

A single count supports this clone. V and J are TRBV9 and TRBJ1-2, with D possibly TRBD1 on 5 matching bases. The CDR3 length is 15 residues. Per the germline V gene, CDR1 is SGDLS and CDR2 is YYNGEE. Between the trimmed V and J ends, which lost 4 bases and 5 bases, there was a span of 18 bases. The CDR3 coding sequence is TGTGCCAGCAGCCCCGGGGGGGGAGAAGGGTATGGCTACACCTTC. It specifies CASSPGGGEGYGYTF.

The chain has TRBV2 and TRBJ1-6; 7 nucleotides match TRBD1. CDR3 length equals 15 residues. J gave up 0 bases and V 8 bases, and 4 bases lay outside the gene matches. In germline, CDR1 is SNHLY, CDR2 FYNNEI. CDR3 nucleotide sequence: TGTGCCAGCCAGGACAGGAGCTCCTATAATTCACCCCTCCACTTT. Protein product: CASQDRSSYNSPLHF.

V gene TRBV10-1 combines with J gene TRBJ2-1; 12 bases map to TRBD2. This CDR3 has 16 residues. From germline, CDR1 is WNHNN and CDR2 SYGVQD (reference sequence). V dropped 5 bases and J dropped 8; count of bases not matched to a gene: 10. The CDR3 nucleotides are TGCGCCAGCAGTACGAGGACTAGCGGGGTGGTCGATGAGCAGTTCTTC. As protein: CASSTRTSGVVDEQFF.

The chain links TRBV5-3 to TRBJ2-7; 11 bases fit TRBD2. TRBV5-3 is classed as an ORF, of uncertain function. J gave up 0 bases and V 8 bases, and 4 bases lay outside the gene matches. This CDR3 has 14 amino acids. The CDR3 DNA follows: TGTGCCAGGCCTCTAGCGGGGGGCTCCTACGAGCAGTACTTC. This translates into CARPLAGGSYEQYF.

The V and J genes are TRBV5-6 and TRBJ1-1; unclear D gene. This CDR3 region has 12 residues. The germline V gene encodes CDR1 SGHDT and CDR2 YYEEEE. V was clipped by 4 bases and J by 3 bases, with 7 bases between them. CDR3 sequence: CASSQRDTEAFF. In DNA, the CDR3 is TGTGCCAGCAGCCAGAGGGACACTGAAGCTTTCTTT.

The chain carries TRBV7-2 and TRBJ1-2; possibly TRBD1 for D (6 bases). This CDR3 region has 13 residues. Trimming removed 0 bases from V and 7 bases from J, with 9 bases in between. CDR1 and CDR2 (germline): SGHTA, FQGNSA. The CDR3 is CASSLAAGVGYTF. DNA for the CDR3: TGTGCCAGCAGCTTAGCGGCAGGGGTTGGCTACACCTTC.

V usage is TRBV20-1 and J usage is TRBJ2-1, with D tentatively TRBD2 (6 bases). Germline V gene data show CDR1 as DFQATT and CDR2 as SNEGSKA (reference sequence). CDR3 length equals 11 residues. The CDR3 DNA reads TGCACTGGGACTTCTTACAATGAGCAGTTCTTC. Translated: CTGTSYNEQFF.

This clone was counted at least ten times. CDR3 coding DNA: TGTGCCAGCAGTGAAGCCAGGGGCGCAGATACGCAGTATTTT. Translating it yields CASSEARGADTQYF. The chain joins TRBV6-1 to TRBJ2-3, with D perhaps TRBD1 (6 bases). This CDR3 spans 14 amino acids. Deletions cut 0 bases from V and 4 bases from J, with 8 bases between. Germline V gene data show CDR1 as MNHNS and CDR2 as SASEGT.

The V call is TRBV7-2, the J call TRBJ1-6, with D hard to call. The germline V gene encodes CDR1 SGHTA and CDR2 FQGNSA. The V gene lost 6 bases and the J gene lost 10 bases, with 22 bases spanning the gap. The CDR3 has 16 residues. In DNA, the CDR3 is TGTGCCAGCAGGACCCCATCAGGAGGGAGGGAATCACCCCTCCACTTT. It encodes CASRTPSGGRESPLHF.

The CDR3 DNA reads TGCGCCAGCAGCCCCCAGACAGCACAAGAGACCCAGTACTTC. It yields the protein CASSPQTAQETQYF. V usage is TRBV4-1 and J usage is TRBJ2-5, with D perhaps TRBD1 (5 bases). Trimming shortened V by 4 bases and J by 2 bases, and 11 bases separated the two germline ends. CDR1 and CDR2 from the germline V gene are MGHRA and YSYEKL. This CDR3 is 14 amino acids long.

This clone was recorded a few times. The V call is TRBV29-1, the J call TRBJ2-1, with D possibly being TRBD2 (6 bases). Trimming cost V 3 bases and J 7 bases, with 16 bases left between them. In germline, CDR1 is SQVTM, CDR2 ANQGSEA. The CDR3 contains 14 residues. The CDR3 sequence is CSVDKLEGRNEQFF. The CDR3 bases are TGCAGCGTTGATAAACTAGAAGGGAGGAATGAGCAGTTCTTC.

This clone was observed a handful of times. The CDR3, as DNA: TGTGCCAGCAGCGTCCAGGGCGGCTATGGCTACACCTTC. This gives the protein CASSVQGGYGYTF. The chain combines TRBV2 with TRBJ1-2; TRBD1 is a possible D gene (5 bases). The CDR3 has 13 residues. Trimming pared 6 bases from V and 4 bases from J, leaving 12 bases between. Germline CDR1 reads SNHLY; CDR2 reads FYNNEI.